What follows are 14 T cell receptor beta chains derived from one specimen sequenced in a study of OX40 agonist ivuxolimab in advanced cancers. The protocol was immunoSEQ multiplex PCR, while the TCRdb copy is restricted to in-frame clones and leaves out a portion. The table records 65,000 to 95,000 clones, approximately 92% of them present only once. This specimen consisted of CD4+ or CD8+ T cells sorted from blood, obtained in a trial of the OX40 agonist ivuxolimab. The receptors derive from an adult with an advanced solid tumor such as melanoma, head and neck, liver or kidney cancer.

The chain recombines TRBV6-6 with TRBJ1-4; D gene uncertain. This CDR3 contains 14 residues. V lost 0 bases, J lost 4 bases, and 6 bases lay in between. Germline V gene lookup returns CDR1 MNHNY and CDR2 SVGAGI (reference sequence). CDR3 protein: CASSYSQINEKLFF. CDR3 nucleotides: TGTGCCAGCAGTTACTCGCAGATTAATGAAAAACTGTTTTTT.

The rearrangement uses TRBV19 and TRBJ1-5; 9 bases align to TRBD1. J lost 15 bases, V lost 6 bases, and 18 bases had no gene match. This CDR3 has 15 residues. Germline CDR1 reads LNHDA; CDR2 reads SQIVND (reference sequence). The CDR3 DNA reads TGTGCCAGTAGGGGGGGACAGGGCGGGTCTATTGCGACGCATTTT. Translating gives CASRGGQGGSIATHF.

The chain combines TRBV6-6 with TRBJ2-7; no clear D gene. This CDR3 has 13 amino acids. Trimming removed 5 bases from V and 2 bases from J, with 10 bases in between. Looked up from germline, CDR1 is MNHNY and CDR2 is SVGAGI (reference sequence). DNA of the CDR3: TGTGCCAGCAGTCCCGCGTCCCCCTACGAGCAGTACTTC. This encodes CASSPASPYEQYF.

V usage is TRBV4-1 and J usage is TRBJ1-5, with D maybe TRBD1 (5 bases). The CDR3 is made up of 16 amino acids. Germline V gene lookup returns CDR1 MGHRA and CDR2 YSYEKL. Deletions cut 4 bases from V and 2 bases from J, with 15 bases between. CDR3 nucleotide sequence: TGCGCCAGCAGCCCTGAATTGGGGCGAGGCAATCAGCCCCAGCATTTT. Translation: CASSPELGRGNQPQHF.

The V and J genes are TRBV28 and TRBJ2-1, with 10 bases lining up with TRBD1. The CDR3 is 16 amino acids. V shed 4 bases and J 8 bases; nucleotides not matched to a gene: 11. Germline CDR1 MDHEN, CDR2 SYDVKM. The CDR3 loop is CASSYPDRGRVYEQFF. CDR3 coding DNA: TGTGCCAGCAGTTACCCAGACAGGGGGCGGGTCTATGAGCAGTTCTTC.

V gene TRBV5-1 combines with J gene TRBJ1-1; 8 bases map to TRBD1. This CDR3 has 15 amino acids. Germline-derived CDR1 and CDR2 are SGHRS and YFSETQ. Trimming cost V 4 bases and J 1 base; bases outside gene matches: 6. CDR3 region: CASSTAGTGNTEAFF. CDR3 coding DNA: TGCGCCAGCAGCACCGCCGGGACAGGGAACACTGAAGCTTTCTTT.

The CDR3 DNA reads as TGTGCCAGCTCACCACCGCCTCATGGGGAGACCCAGTACTTC. This gives the protein CASSPPPHGETQYF. V and J are TRBV18 and TRBJ2-5, with no clear D. The length of the CDR3 is 14 residues. Trimming removed 0 bases at V and 5 bases at J, with 10 bases between. CDR1 is KGHSH, CDR2 LQKENI, per germline.

The chain recombines TRBV6-1 with TRBJ2-1; D not resolved. The CDR3 is 14 amino acids. The V gene lost 2 bases and the J gene lost 4 bases, with 9 bases spanning the gap. Germline assignment: CDR1 MNHNS and CDR2 SASEGT. The CDR3 spells CASSEMQRYNEQFF. CDR3 sequence (DNA): TGTGCCAGCAGTGAAATGCAACGTTACAATGAGCAGTTCTTC.

This clone has a single count. The chain uses TRBV25-1 and TRBJ1-6; D ambiguous. Looked up from germline, CDR1 is MGHDK and CDR2 is SYGVNS. The length of the CDR3 is 14 residues. V lost 3 bases to trimming and J lost 4 bases, with 7 bases between them. The CDR3 sequence: CASSDAGYNSPLHF. The DNA of the CDR3 is TGTGCCAGCAGTGATGCGGGGTATAATTCACCCCTCCACTTT.

CDR3 DNA: TGCGCTTCGAGAGGAGGGAATGGTTTTGGTGAGCAGTTCTTC. This codes for CASRGGNGFGEQFF. The chain employs TRBV10-2 and TRBJ2-1, with TRBD2 as a possible D gene (6 bases). Germline CDR1 is WSHSY and CDR2 is SAAADI. The CDR3 is 14 residues long.

This clone was recorded once. The J gene is TRBJ2-6, the V gene TRBV9; D gene uncertain. V was shortened by 9 bases and J by 0 bases, with 25 bases between the two germline ends. The CDR3 length is 19 residues. Germline V gene sequence: CDR1 SGDLS, CDR2 YYNGEE. The CDR3 here is CAIMAAWEGISSGANVLTF. The DNA for the CDR3 is TGTGCCATCATGGCTGCATGGGAAGGGATCAGCTCTGGGGCCAACGTCCTGACTTTC. Variable domain in full (rest from reference TRBV9 and TRBJ2-6): DSGVTQTPKHLITATGQRVTLRCSPRSGDLSVYWYQQSLDQGLQFLIQYYNGEERAKGNILERFSAQQFPDLHSELNLSSLELGDSALYFCAIMAAWEGISSGANVLTFGAGSRLTVL.

The CDR3 nucleotides read TGTGCCAGCAGTGGGTCCAGCGGGAGCCTCCCGGTCACCGGGGAGCTGTTTTTT. Translation gives CASSGSSGSLPVTGELFF. The V and J genes are TRBV6-4 and TRBJ2-2; TRBD2 aligns across 8 bases. The CDR3 runs 18 residues. Germline loops: CDR1 MRHNA, CDR2 SNTAGT. V shed 4 bases and J 4 bases; nucleotides not matched to a gene: 14.

The genes are TRBV7-3 and TRBJ2-1; 10 nucleotides align to TRBD1. Germline assignment: CDR1 SGHTA and CDR2 FQGTGA. Trimming at V came to 2 bases and at J to 9 bases, leaving 7 bases not matched to a gene. CDR3 length equals 15 residues. CDR3 in amino acids: CASSLQDRGRSEQFF. CDR3 coding DNA: TGTGCCAGCAGCTTACAGGACAGGGGGAGGAGTGAGCAGTTCTTC. The full variable domain, its missing parts supplied by reference TRBV7-3 and TRBJ2-1, is GAGVSQTPSNKVTEKGKYVELRCDPISGHTALYWYRQSLGQGPEFLIYFQGTGAADDSGLPNDRFFAVRPEGSVSTLKIQRTERGDSAVYLCASSLQDRGRSEQFFGPGTRLTVL.

The J gene is TRBJ2-3, the V gene TRBV6-1; D gene ambiguous. Trimming shortened V by 0 bases and J by 5 bases, and 15 bases separated the two germline ends. This CDR3 spans 16 amino acids. In germline, CDR1 is MNHNS, CDR2 SASEGT. CDR3 in amino acids: CASSEAVGSWGDTQYF. CDR3 nucleotide sequence: TGTGCCAGCAGTGAAGCGGTGGGTAGCTGGGGAGATACGCAGTATTTT.